This T cell receptor (beta chain) was sequenced in a study of blood T cell repertoires in COVID-19 (TCRdb year 2020). For the study in its entirety: The collaborator samples originated in the United States, Italy and Spain and spanned the acute and convalescent phases of COVID-19. The prospective study material was composed of cDNA or gDNA derived from T cells, B-cell-depleted T cells, or PBMCs. Deeply sampled blood TCRbeta repertoires from subjects exposed to, actively infected with, or recovered from COVID-19 were included in the dataset. The repertoires were released in a freely available public database intended as a resource for research on the immune response to SARS-CoV-2. The samples were drawn from two sources: the first 160 participants of the ongoing ImmuneRACE study, and approximately 1,300 subjects contributed by 6 global collaborators. Sample metadata almost always included a de-identified subject ID, COVID-19 status, age in years and sex. Where available, HLA class I and class II types were obtained from metadata supplied by the sample provider rather than from assay-based typing. Study-wide conclusions, independent of this receptor: The amount of clinical and demographic metadata varied by source and participant and was provided uncurated.

As to this clone: What antigen it recognizes has not been identified. The sample holds no much larger clone one base away, and base qualities are not on file.

TCRbeta CDR3 regions were amplified from genomic DNA using the immunoSEQ Assay, a bias-controlled multiplex PCR. On the authors' methods: The number of nucleated cells in each sample was estimated by amplification of reference gene primers within the assay. To quantify the absolute abundance of each unique TCRbeta CDR3 rearrangement, sequence reads were collapsed and filtered. For each sample, productive Simpson clonality was calculated as the square root of Simpson's diversity index over productive rearrangements. The source is immuneACCESS, and TCRdb retained only in-frame sequences with V and J called. Part of the clones is not carried over; for the studies checked, unresolved V genes explain less than half of this, and the remainder is unexplained. V and J calls and clone size are as listed in that table; D and trimming were resolved from the DNA. For this sample there are over 250,000 clones; 88% appear just once. About 10% of the sample lies in the top ten.

One collaborating source in Seattle enrolled patients while the patients were actively infected and followed the patients over time throughout the course of disease. Each collaborating institution followed its own protocols to collect whole blood in K2EDTA tubes. Collaborator samples were shipped for TCRbeta analysis as frozen whole blood, isolated PBMCs, or DNA extracted from either sample type. CDR1 is given as GTSNPN and CDR2 as SVGIG, both from the germline V gene (reference sequence). The CDR3 goes from the cysteine to the phenylalanine over 13 residues. Only the CDR3 portion is preserved as DNA: 39 bases, with reading frame beginning at the first base. The junction carries 7 bases between V and J, which are trimmed by 2 bases and 1 base respectively.

The sequencing input was peripheral blood. The chain was built from TRBV30 and TRBJ2-3, with the D gene not clear enough to name. This receptor was taken from a woman aged 70-85 years with COVID-19, enrolled during active disease. The sequenced DNA: TGTGCCTGGAGTTTACGAGGCACAGATACGCAGTATTTT. Its product reads: CAWSLRGTDTQYF.